This T cell receptor beta chain was obtained from a study of shared clonotypes between healthy human individuals. V shed 0 bases and J shed 3 bases, with 19 bases lying between them. The CDR3 loop spans 17 amino acids. Germline V lookup: CDR1 SGHNT, CDR2 YYREEE (reference sequence). TCRdb's copy holds only in-frame clones and misses some; the assay was immunoSEQ multiplex PCR. The sample records 2 million to 3 million clones, 80% to 95% being singletons. The specimen sequenced was naive CD4+ T cells from PBMCs. The subset: CD45RA+ positively selected. This receptor was identified in a man between 18 and 35 years old in good health. Some clones in this sample may be carry-over from other donors' samples. V is TRBV5-4 and J is TRBJ2-7; D is undetermined. CDR3 nucleotide sequence: TGTGCCAGCAGCTTGGGGCCTCTGAGTAGGTCGGGCTACGAGCAGTACTTC. Residues: CASSLGPLSRSGYEQYF.